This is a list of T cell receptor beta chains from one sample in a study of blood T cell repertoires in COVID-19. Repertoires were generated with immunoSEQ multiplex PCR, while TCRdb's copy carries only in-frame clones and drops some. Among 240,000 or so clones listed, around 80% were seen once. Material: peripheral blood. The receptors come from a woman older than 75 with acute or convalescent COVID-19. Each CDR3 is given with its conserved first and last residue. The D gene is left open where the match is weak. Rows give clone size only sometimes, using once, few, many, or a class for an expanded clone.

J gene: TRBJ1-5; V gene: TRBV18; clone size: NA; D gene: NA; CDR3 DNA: TGTGCCAGCTCATCTAGCGCAGGGTTACAGCCCCAGCATTTT; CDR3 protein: CASSSSAGLQPQHF
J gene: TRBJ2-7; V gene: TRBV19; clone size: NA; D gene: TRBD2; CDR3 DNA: TGTGCCACACAGGAAGCAGCGGGAGGGCCCTACGAGCAGTACTTC; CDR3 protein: CATQEAAGGPYEQYF
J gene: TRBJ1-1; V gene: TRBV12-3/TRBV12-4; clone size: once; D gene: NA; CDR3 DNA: TGTGCCAGCAGTCCCAGTCGGAGCACTGAAGCTTTCTTT; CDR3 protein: CASSPSRSTEAFF
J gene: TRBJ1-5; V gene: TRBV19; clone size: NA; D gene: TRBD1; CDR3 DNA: TGTGCCAGTAGTATCGCCGGGACAGCCGATCAGCCCCAGCATTTT; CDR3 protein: CASSIAGTADQPQHF
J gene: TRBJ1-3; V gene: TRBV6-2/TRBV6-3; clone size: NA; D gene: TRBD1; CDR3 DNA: TGTGCCAGCAGTAATAACAGGGGAAGCTCTGGAAACACCATATATTTT; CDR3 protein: CASSNNRGSSGNTIYF
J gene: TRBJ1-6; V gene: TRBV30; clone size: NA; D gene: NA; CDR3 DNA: TGTGCCTGGAGTGTACGGGGGAGCTCCTATAATTCACCCCTCCACTTT; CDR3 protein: CAWSVRGSSYNSPLHF
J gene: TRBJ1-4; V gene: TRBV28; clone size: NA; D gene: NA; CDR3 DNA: TGTGCCAGCAGTTTACAGGTGGTCGATGAAAAACTGTTTTTT; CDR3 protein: CASSLQVVDEKLFF
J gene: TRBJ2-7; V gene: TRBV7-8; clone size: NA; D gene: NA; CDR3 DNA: TGTGCCAGCAGCAGGGGAAGAACAGGCTCTTACGAGCAGTACTTC; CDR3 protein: CASSRGRTGSYEQYF
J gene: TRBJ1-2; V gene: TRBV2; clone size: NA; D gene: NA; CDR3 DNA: TGTGCCAGCAGCTCTCAGGTAGACTATGGCTACACCTTC; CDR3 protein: CASSSQVDYGYTF
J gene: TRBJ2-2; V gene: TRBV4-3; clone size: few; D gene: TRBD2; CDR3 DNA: TGCGCCAGCAGCCAAGACGCCCAGCGGGGGAACACCGGGGAGCTGTTTTTT; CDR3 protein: CASSQDAQRGNTGELFF
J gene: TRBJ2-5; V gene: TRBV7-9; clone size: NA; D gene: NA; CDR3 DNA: TGTGTCAGCAGCTTAACGGGCCAAGAGACCCAGTACTTC; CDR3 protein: CVSSLTGQETQYF
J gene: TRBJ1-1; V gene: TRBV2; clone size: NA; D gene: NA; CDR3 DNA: TGTGCCAGCAGTGGTCAGGGGAACACTGAAGCTTTCTTT; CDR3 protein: CASSGQGNTEAFF
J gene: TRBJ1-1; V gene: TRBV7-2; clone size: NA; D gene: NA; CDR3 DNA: TGTGCCAGCAGCTTAAGGACGACGGGGAGGGCTTTCTTT; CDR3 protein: CASSLRTTGRAFF
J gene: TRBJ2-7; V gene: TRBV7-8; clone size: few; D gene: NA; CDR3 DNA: TGTGCCAGCAGCTTACAACCGGGAGCTAATCGTCCCGGATACGAGCAGTACTTC; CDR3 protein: CASSLQPGANRPGYEQYF
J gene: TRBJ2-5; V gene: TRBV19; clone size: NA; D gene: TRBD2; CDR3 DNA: TGTGCCAGTAGTCGGACTAGCGGGAGAGGAGCGCTAGAGACCCAGTACTTC; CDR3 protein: CASSRTSGRGALETQYF
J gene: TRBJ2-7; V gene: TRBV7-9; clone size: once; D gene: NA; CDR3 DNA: TGTGCCAGCAGCTTATATGGTTCGGGATCTACCTACGAGCAGTACTTC; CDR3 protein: CASSLYGSGSTYEQYF
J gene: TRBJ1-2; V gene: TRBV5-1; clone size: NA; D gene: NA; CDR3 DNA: TGCGCCAGCAGTCAGGGTTTTGGCTACACCTTC; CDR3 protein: CASSQGFGYTF
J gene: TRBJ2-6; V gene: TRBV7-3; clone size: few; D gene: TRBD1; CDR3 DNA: TGTGCCAGCAGCTTATCAGGGGGCGCTGGGGCCAACGTCCTGACTTTC; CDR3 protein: CASSLSGGAGANVLTF
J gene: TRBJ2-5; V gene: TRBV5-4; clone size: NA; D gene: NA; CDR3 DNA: TGTGCCAGCAGCTTGAGACAGTCCCAAGAGACCCAGTACTTC; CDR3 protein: CASSLRQSQETQYF
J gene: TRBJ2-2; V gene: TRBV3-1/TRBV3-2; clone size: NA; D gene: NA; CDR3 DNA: TGTGCCAGCAGCCAAGTTTATATTAACACCGGGGAGCTGTTTTTT; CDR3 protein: CASSQVYINTGELFF
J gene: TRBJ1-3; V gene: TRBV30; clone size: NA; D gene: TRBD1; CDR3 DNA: TGTGCCTGGAGCGGAGGGATAGGGGGCAACGCTTGGGCTAGAAACACCATATATTTT; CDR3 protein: CAWSGGIGGNAWARNTIYF
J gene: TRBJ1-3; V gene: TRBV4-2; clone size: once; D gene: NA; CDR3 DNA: TGTGCCAGCAGCCAAGATAAGTTGGGTCGGGGGGACTCTGGAAACACCATATATTTT; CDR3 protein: CASSQDKLGRGDSGNTIYF
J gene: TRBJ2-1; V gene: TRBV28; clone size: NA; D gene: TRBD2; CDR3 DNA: TGTGCCAGCAGTTCGTGGACTAGCGGGAGAGGCAATGAGCAGTTCTTC; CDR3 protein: CASSSWTSGRGNEQFF
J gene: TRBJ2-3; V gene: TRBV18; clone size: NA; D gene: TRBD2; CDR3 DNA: TGTGCCAGCTCACCGGGACTAGCATCCGATACGCAGTATTTT; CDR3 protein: CASSPGLASDTQYF
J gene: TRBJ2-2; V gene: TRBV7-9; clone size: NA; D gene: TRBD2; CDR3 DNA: TGTGCCAGCAGCACTCGGACTAGCGGAGTCACCGGGGAGCTGTTTTTT; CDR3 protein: CASSTRTSGVTGELFF
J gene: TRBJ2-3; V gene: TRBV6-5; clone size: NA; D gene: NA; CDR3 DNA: TGTGCCAGCAGTCCACAGGGCCGCCCCACAGATACGCAGTATTTT; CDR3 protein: CASSPQGRPTDTQYF
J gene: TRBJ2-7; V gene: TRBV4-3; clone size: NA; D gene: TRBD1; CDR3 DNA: TGCGCCAGCAGCCGCGGACAGGGGGCGGCCTACGAGCAGTACTTC; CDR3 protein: CASSRGQGAAYEQYF
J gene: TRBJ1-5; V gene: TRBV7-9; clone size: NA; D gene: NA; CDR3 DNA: TGTGCCAGCGGCCCCCTGCTCGCAGAAAATCAGCCCCAGCATTTT; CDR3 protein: CASGPLLAENQPQHF
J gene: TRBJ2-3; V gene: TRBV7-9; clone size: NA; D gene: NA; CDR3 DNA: TGTGCCAGCAGCTTACATCCTACCAGCACAGATACGCAGTATTTT; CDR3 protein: CASSLHPTSTDTQYF
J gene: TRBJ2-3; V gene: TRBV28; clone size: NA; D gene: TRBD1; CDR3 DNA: TGTGCCAGCAGCGGGACAGGGGGAAGGGGTACGCAGTATTTT; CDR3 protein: CASSGTGGRGTQYF
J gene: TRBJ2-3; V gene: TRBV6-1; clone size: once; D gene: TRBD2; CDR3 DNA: TGTGCCAGCAGTGAAGGGCGCACTAGCGGGGGGTGGTCGTCGGATACGCAGTATTTT; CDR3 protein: CASSEGRTSGGWSSDTQYF
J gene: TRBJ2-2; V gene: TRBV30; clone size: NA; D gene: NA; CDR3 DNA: TGTGCCTGGAGTGGGGAGAGGTCCGGGGAGCTGTTTTTT; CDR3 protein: CAWSGERSGELFF
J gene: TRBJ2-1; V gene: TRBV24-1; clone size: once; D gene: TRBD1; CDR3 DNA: TGTGCCACCAGTAACCCGGGACAGGGGTTGGGTAATGAGCAGTTCTTC; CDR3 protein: CATSNPGQGLGNEQFF
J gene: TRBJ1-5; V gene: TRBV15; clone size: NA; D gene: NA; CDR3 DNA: TGTGCCACCAGCTGGACAGTTAGGAATCAGCCCCAGCATTTT; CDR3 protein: CATSWTVRNQPQHF
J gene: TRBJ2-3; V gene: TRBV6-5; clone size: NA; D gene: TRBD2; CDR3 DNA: TGTGCCAGCACCGGGAGGGGAGGGTCTACGCAGTATTTT; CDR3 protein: CASTGRGGSTQYF
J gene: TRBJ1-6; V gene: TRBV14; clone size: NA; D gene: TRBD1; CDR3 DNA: TGTGCCAGCAGCCAAGTCGGGACAGGGGGAACCCCCCTCCACTTT; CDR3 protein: CASSQVGTGGTPLHF
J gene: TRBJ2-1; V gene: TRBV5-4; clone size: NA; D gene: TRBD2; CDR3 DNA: TGTGCCAGCAGAGCGCATAGCGGGAACAATGAGCAGTTCTTC; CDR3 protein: CASRAHSGNNEQFF
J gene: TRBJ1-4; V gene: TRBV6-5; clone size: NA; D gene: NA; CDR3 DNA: TGTGCCAGTCTGAATAGAGATAATGAAAAACTGTTTTTT; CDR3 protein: CASLNRDNEKLFF
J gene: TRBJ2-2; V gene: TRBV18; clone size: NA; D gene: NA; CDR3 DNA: TGTGCCAGCTCACCACGGGGCGGGAAGAACACCGGGGAGCTGTTTTTT; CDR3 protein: CASSPRGGKNTGELFF
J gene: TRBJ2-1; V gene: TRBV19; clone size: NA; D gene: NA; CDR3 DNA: TGTGCCAGTAGCGACCGGACAGCAAAGTCCTACAATGAGCAGTTCTTC; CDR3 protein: CASSDRTAKSYNEQFF
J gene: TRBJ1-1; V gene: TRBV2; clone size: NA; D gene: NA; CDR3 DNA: TGTGCCAGCAGTGCCCGGGAGGGGAGTGCTTTCTTT; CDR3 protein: CASSAREGSAFF
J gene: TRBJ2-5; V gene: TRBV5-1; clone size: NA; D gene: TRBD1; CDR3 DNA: TGCGCCAGCAGCCTAGACAGGGGGACACAAGAGACCCAGTACTTC; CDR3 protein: CASSLDRGTQETQYF
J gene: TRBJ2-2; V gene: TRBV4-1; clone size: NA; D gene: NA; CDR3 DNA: TGCGCCAGCAGCCAAGAAGCGGGAGGACAGGGTAACACCGGGGAGCTGTTTTTT; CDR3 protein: CASSQEAGGQGNTGELFF
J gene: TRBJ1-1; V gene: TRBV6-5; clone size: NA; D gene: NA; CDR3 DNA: TGTGCCAGCAGTTATAATTCAGGGGTCGGAGCTTTCTTT; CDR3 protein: CASSYNSGVGAFF
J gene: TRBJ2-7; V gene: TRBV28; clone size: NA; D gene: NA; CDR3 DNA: TGTGCCAGCATCGTGGGGGGTAGCTCCTACGAGCAGTACTTC; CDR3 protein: CASIVGGSSYEQYF
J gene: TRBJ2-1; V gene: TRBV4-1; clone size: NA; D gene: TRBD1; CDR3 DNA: TGCGCCAGCAGGGGGACAGGGGGAGGTGAGCAGTTCTTC; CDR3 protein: CASRGTGGGEQFF
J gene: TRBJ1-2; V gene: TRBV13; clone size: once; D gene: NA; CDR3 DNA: TGTGCCAGCAGCACCCAGACCGACAGTTTCTATGGCTACACCTTC; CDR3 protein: CASSTQTDSFYGYTF
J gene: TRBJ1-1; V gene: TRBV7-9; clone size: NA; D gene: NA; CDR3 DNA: TGTGCCAGCAGCGTCCGACAGGTTCCCAACACTGAAGCTTTCTTT; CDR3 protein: CASSVRQVPNTEAFF
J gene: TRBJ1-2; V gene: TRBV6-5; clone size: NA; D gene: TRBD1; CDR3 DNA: TGTGCCAGCAGTTGGGACAGGGGACCTAACTATGGCTACACCTTC; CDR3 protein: CASSWDRGPNYGYTF
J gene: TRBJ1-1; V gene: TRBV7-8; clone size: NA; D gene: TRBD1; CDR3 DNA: TGTGCCAGCAGCTTAGTTGACAGGGGAGGCACTGAAGCTTTCTTT; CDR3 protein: CASSLVDRGGTEAFF
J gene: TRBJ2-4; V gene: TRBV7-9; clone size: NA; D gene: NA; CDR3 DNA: TGTGCCAGCAGCCCTCGCTCAGGGGAACTAGCCAAAAACATTCAGTACTTC; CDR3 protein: CASSPRSGELAKNIQYF
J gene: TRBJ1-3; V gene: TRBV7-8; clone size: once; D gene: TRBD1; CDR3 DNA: TGTGCCAGCAGCAGCCGGGACAGAGTTGCTGGAAACACCATATATTTT; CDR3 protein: CASSSRDRVAGNTIYF
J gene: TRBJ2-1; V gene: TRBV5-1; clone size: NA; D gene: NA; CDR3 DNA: TGCGCCAGCAGCTTGGTCCCAACCTACAATGAGCAGTTCTTC; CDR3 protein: CASSLVPTYNEQFF
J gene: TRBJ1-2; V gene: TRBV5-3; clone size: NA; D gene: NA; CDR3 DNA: TGTGCCTCCCAAGGGCGAGGGTCCATTCTGAACTATGGCTACACCTTC; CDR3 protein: CASQGRGSILNYGYTF
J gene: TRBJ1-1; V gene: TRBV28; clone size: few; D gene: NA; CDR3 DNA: TGTGCCAGCAGGCCCACAGTGAACACTGAAGCTTTCTTT; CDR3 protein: CASRPTVNTEAFF
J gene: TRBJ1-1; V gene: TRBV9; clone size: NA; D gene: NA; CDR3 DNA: TGTGCCAGCAGCGTAGGACAGGTTAACACTGAAGCTTTCTTT; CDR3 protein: CASSVGQVNTEAFF
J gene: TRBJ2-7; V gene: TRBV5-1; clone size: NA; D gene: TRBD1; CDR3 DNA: TGCGCCAGCAGCCATGGGGACAGGAGCTCCGAGCAGTACTTC; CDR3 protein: CASSHGDRSSEQYF